Below, 4 T cell receptor beta chains from the same sample are listed, as sequenced in a study of cytomegalovirus exposure and HLA in healthy donors. Clones were sequenced by immunoSEQ multiplex PCR, and TCRdb holds only the in-frame ones, with some missing. The sample lists fewer than 200,000 clones, about 90% seen once, with roughly 3% in the top ten. The sample taken for sequencing was PBMCs. The receptors originated from a woman between 18 and 30 years old in good health and CMV-seropositive.

This clone was detected once. J is TRBJ1-1 and V is TRBV5-6, with 7 bases identical to TRBD1. The V gene's germline CDR1 is SGHDT and CDR2 YYEEEE. The CDR3 has 14 residues. J lost 2 bases, V lost 3 bases, and 4 bases had no gene match. CDR3 sequence reads: CASSWTGANTEAFF. As DNA, the CDR3 is TGTGCCAGCAGCTGGACAGGCGCTAACACTGAAGCTTTCTTT.

The genes are TRBV6-1 and TRBJ1-5; 10 nucleotides align to TRBD1. The CDR3 runs to 16 residues. Germline loops: CDR1 MNHNS, CDR2 SASEGT. The ends lost 2 bases at V and 9 bases at J; junction bases unmatched: 10. The CDR3 nucleotides read TGTGCCAGCAGTGAATTCCTGGGACAGGGGATTGGGCCCCAGCATTTT. Residues: CASSEFLGQGIGPQHF.

This chain uses TRBV11-2 with TRBJ2-1; 13 nucleotides agree with TRBD2. The CDR3 spans 16 residues. Germline CDR1 is SGHAT and CDR2 is FQNNGV. With 6 bases clipped from V and 4 bases from J, the junction kept 6 bases outside the gene matches. CDR3 nucleotides: TGTGCCAGCAGTCGCGGACTAGCGGGAGATTACAATGAGCAGTTCTTC. Amino acid sequence: CASSRGLAGDYNEQFF.

This chain connects TRBV7-9 to TRBJ2-3; no firm D call. From germline, CDR1 is SEHNR and CDR2 FQNEAQ (reference sequence). V gave up 1 base and J gave up 6 bases, with 8 bases separating them. The CDR3 totals 13 residues. CDR3 residues: CASSLGSVDTQYF. The DNA for the CDR3 is TGTGCCAGCAGCTTAGGGTCAGTGGATACGCAGTATTTT.